A single sample is the source of the 32 T cell receptor beta chains below, sequenced in a study of blood T cell repertoires in COVID-19. Produced via immunoSEQ multiplex PCR; TCRdb's table is partial and in-frame only. Of more than 95,000 clones in the sample, around 70% were seen once. Sequenced input: peripheral blood. Every receptor here comes from a man older than 75 with COVID-19, enrolled during active disease.

The chain links TRBV11-2 to TRBJ2-1; tentative D call: TRBD2 (6 bases). CDR1 is SGHAT and CDR2 is FQNNGV in the germline V gene. The V end lost 6 bases, the J end lost 4 bases, and 13 bases lay between the germline ends. The CDR3 length is 14 residues. CDR3 nucleotide sequence: TGTGCCAGCAGTTCTTCTAGCGCATACAATGAGCAGTTCTTC. Amino acid sequence: CASSSSSAYNEQFF.

This chain joins TRBV7-3 and TRBJ2-2; 8 nucleotides match TRBD1. The CDR3 is 14 amino acids. V lost 4 bases and J lost 7; bases outside the gene matches: 5. Per germline, CDR1 SGHTA and CDR2 FQGTGA. The CDR3 region has the DNA TGTGCCAGCAGCTCGGACAGGGCCGGCGGGGAGCTGTTTTTT. Translation gives CASSSDRAGGELFF.

V and J are TRBV30 and TRBJ1-4; 7 nucleotides match TRBD1. V shed 4 bases and J 4 bases; nucleotides not matched to a gene: 3. Germline CDR1 reads GTSNPN; CDR2 reads SVGIG (reference sequence). The CDR3 runs 13 residues. CDR3 coding DNA: TGTGCCTGGACCGGGACAGTTAATGAAAAACTGTTTTTT. Translation gives CAWTGTVNEKLFF.

In its sample, this clone was seen once. The V and J genes are TRBV24-1 and TRBJ2-7, with D possibly being TRBD1 (6 bases). The CDR3 has 13 amino acids. CDR1 and CDR2 (germline): KGHDR, SFDVKD. Trimming pared 9 bases from V and 1 base from J, leaving 12 bases between. CDR3 residues: CATAGTPSYEQYF. In DNA form, the CDR3 reads TGTGCCACCGCTGGGACACCGTCCTACGAGCAGTACTTC.

The chain uses TRBV7-2 and TRBJ2-7; possibly TRBD1 for D (5 bases). The CDR3 contains 14 residues. The V gene lost 0 bases and the J gene lost 3 bases, with 9 bases spanning the gap. The V gene's germline CDR1 is SGHTA and CDR2 FQGNSA. CDR3 DNA: TGTGCCAGCAGCTTAGCCCCAGGGTACTACGAGCAGTACTTC. Translated, it gives CASSLAPGYYEQYF. Combining the CDR3 with reference TRBV7-2 and TRBJ2-7 gives the whole variable domain GAGVSQSPSNKVTEKGKDVELRCDPISGHTALYWYRQSLGQGLEFLIYFQGNSAPDKSGLPSDRFSAERTGGSVSTLTIQRTQQEDSAVYLCASSLAPGYYEQYFGPGTRLTVT.

The chain carries TRBV5-4 and TRBJ2-1; 10 bases match TRBD2. J lost 8 bases, V lost 0 bases, and 2 bases had no gene match. This CDR3 has 14 residues. Germline V gives CDR1 SGHNT, CDR2 YYREEE (reference sequence). The chain's CDR3 is CASSLDLAGDEQFF. The CDR3, as DNA: TGTGCCAGCAGCTTGGATCTAGCGGGAGATGAGCAGTTCTTC.

The chain is built from TRBV29-1 and TRBJ2-5; D uncertain. Germline V gene lookup returns CDR1 SQVTM and CDR2 ANQGSEA. V gave up 3 bases and J gave up 7 bases, with 12 bases separating them. The CDR3 has 12 amino acids. CDR3 region: CSVDEYRGTQYF. CDR3 in DNA: TGCAGCGTTGATGAGTACCGAGGGACCCAGTACTTC.

The CDR3 here is CASSLGPTDEQFF. The CDR3 nucleotides are TGCGCCAGCAGCTTGGGTCCCACGGATGAGCAGTTCTTC. The chain links TRBV5-1 to TRBJ2-1; D gene unclear. V was cut by 0 bases and J by 8 bases, with 9 bases left in between. This CDR3 is built from 13 residues. Germline V gene data show CDR1 as SGHRS and CDR2 as YFSETQ.

The chain recombines TRBV5-1 with TRBJ2-2; 8 bases are shared with TRBD1. The junction had 6 bases not matched to a gene; V was cut back by 4 bases and J by 7 bases. The germline CDR1 and CDR2 sequences are SGHRS and YFSETQ. The CDR3 sequence is 14 residues long. The CDR3 DNA reads as TGCGCCAGCAGCGGGCAGGGGGCTAACGGGGAGCTGTTTTTT. This gives the protein CASSGQGANGELFF.

The chain employs TRBV28 and TRBJ2-7; tentatively, D is TRBD2 (6 bases). In germline, CDR1 is MDHEN, CDR2 SYDVKM. This CDR3 is built from 14 residues. V was pared by 8 bases and J by 0 bases, with 14 bases between. As DNA, the CDR3 is TGTGCCAGCGAACTGGAGGGTAACTCCTACGAGCAGTACTTC. Translation gives CASELEGNSYEQYF.

The sample holds one count of this clone. V and J are TRBV10-3 and TRBJ1-4; 8 bases map to TRBD1. Germline V CDR1 and CDR2: ENHRY, SYGVKD. Trimming cost V 4 bases and J 7 bases; bases outside gene matches: 5. This CDR3 is built from 14 residues. In DNA form, the CDR3 reads TGTGCCATCAGTGTTCAGGGGGCAAGTGAAAAACTGTTTTTT. The encoded protein is CAISVQGASEKLFF.

V is TRBV7-3 and J is TRBJ1-6; D is unresolved. Trimming took off 5 bases at V and 5 bases at J, with 13 bases between the two ends. Germline CDR1 is SGHTA and CDR2 is FQGTGA. This CDR3 contains 15 residues. CDR3 DNA sequence: TGTGCCAGCAGCCTGAACGGTCCCGATAATTCACCCCTCCACTTT. Translation: CASSLNGPDNSPLHF.

V is TRBV6-6 and J is TRBJ2-1; unclear D gene. V was shortened by 6 bases and J by 5 bases, with 5 bases between the two germline ends. There are 11 residues in the CDR3. Germline V CDR1 and CDR2: MNHNY, SVGAGI (reference sequence). CDR3 DNA: TGTGCCAGCAGGTTAAACAATGAGCAGTTCTTC. Translating it yields CASRLNNEQFF.

This chain joins TRBV30 and TRBJ1-6; D is possibly TRBD1 (6 bases). There are 13 residues in the CDR3. CDR1 and CDR2 (germline): GTSNPN, SVGIG (reference sequence). The V and J ends lost 8 bases and 10 bases respectively, with 18 bases between them. CDR3 residues: CAGSNQGWSPLHF. Written as DNA, the CDR3 is TGTGCCGGAAGTAATCAGGGGTGGTCACCCCTCCACTTT.

This chain connects TRBV12-3 or TRBV12-4 to TRBJ2-7, with 11 bases identical to TRBD2. The CDR3 runs to 13 residues. Trimming cost V 6 bases and J 2 bases; bases outside gene matches: 0. This CDR3 reads CASRLAGAYEQYF. The CDR3 DNA sequence: TGTGCCAGCAGACTAGCGGGAGCCTACGAGCAGTACTTC.

The J gene is TRBJ2-1, the V gene TRBV28; 13 nucleotides match TRBD2. CDR3 length: 15 amino acids. V lost 8 bases to trimming and J lost 8 bases; unmatched junction nucleotides: 9. Germline CDR1 and CDR2: MDHEN and SYDVKM. DNA of the CDR3: TGTGCCAGCCGCACTAGCGGGAGGGTGCACGATGAGCAGTTCTTC. Protein product: CASRTSGRVHDEQFF.

This sequence joins TRBV6-5 and TRBJ1-1; TRBD1 aligns across 7 bases. Germline V lookup: CDR1 MNHEY, CDR2 SVGAGI. With V trimmed by 4 bases and J by 4 bases, 12 bases remained unmatched. The length of the CDR3 is 16 residues. The CDR3 region has the DNA TGTGCCAGCAGTTCCGGTGACAGGGTCCAATTCACTGAAGCTTTCTTT. Amino acid sequence: CASSSGDRVQFTEAFF.

The chain joins TRBV4-2 to TRBJ1-4; D call uncertain. Germline V gene data show CDR1 as LGHNA and CDR2 as YNFKEQ. The V end was cut by 8 bases, the J end by 2 bases, with 15 bases between. The CDR3 runs 15 residues. This CDR3 reads CASARKEDTNEKLFF. CDR3 nucleotide sequence: TGTGCCAGCGCTCGAAAGGAGGACACTAATGAAAAACTGTTTTTT.

V is TRBV4-1 and J is TRBJ2-5; a weak D match, TRBD2 (6 bases). The germline V gene has CDR1 MGHRA and CDR2 YSYEKL. CDR3 length: 15 residues. Trimming removed 5 bases at V and 4 bases at J, with 17 bases between. This CDR3 reads CASSSRDWGGETQYF. The CDR3 region has the DNA TGCGCCAGCAGCAGCCGGGACTGGGGCGGAGAGACCCAGTACTTC.

The DNA of the CDR3 is TGTGCCAGCAGCAGGACACCTGAAGCTTTCTTT. It translates to CASSRTPEAFF. The chain couples TRBV5-8 to TRBJ1-1; D might be TRBD1 (5 bases). Germline V gene data show CDR1 as SGHTS and CDR2 as YDEGEE. Trimming removed 4 bases from V and 6 bases from J, with 7 bases in between. The CDR3 runs to 11 residues.

This rearrangement joins TRBV9 to TRBJ1-2; TRBD1 matches at 8 bases. Looked up from germline, CDR1 is SGDLS and CDR2 is YYNGEE. The CDR3 spans 14 residues. The junction had 9 bases not matched to a gene; V was cut back by 5 bases and J by 6 bases. The CDR3 DNA reads TGTGCCAGCAGGGGACTGACAGGGGCCCATGGCTACACCTTC. It specifies CASRGLTGAHGYTF.

This clone was seen just once. The genes are TRBV7-2 and TRBJ2-1, with a possible D match to TRBD2 (5 bases). CDR3 length: 15 amino acids. Germline V lookup: CDR1 SGHTA, CDR2 FQGNSA. Trimming took off 2 bases at V and 7 bases at J, with 15 bases between the two ends. The CDR3 nucleotides are TGTGCCAGCAGCTTATGGGAGCTACTTACAAATGAGCAGTTCTTC. It translates to CASSLWELLTNEQFF.

The rearrangement uses TRBV6-4 and TRBJ2-7; D possibly corresponds to TRBD1 (5 bases). Germline loops: CDR1 MRHNA, CDR2 SNTAGT. CDR3 length equals 16 residues. The V gene lost 0 bases and the J gene lost 1 base, with 13 bases spanning the gap. The CDR3, as DNA: TGTGCCAGCAGTGACTCGATAGGGGTTATATCCTACGAGCAGTACTTC. Its protein is CASSDSIGVISYEQYF.

The V gene is TRBV11-3, the J gene TRBJ2-7, with 11 bases that match TRBD1. The CDR3 runs 17 residues. Germline CDR1 and CDR2: SGHNT and YENEEA. V was pared by 1 base and J by 1 base, with 6 bases of the junction left unmatched. The DNA for the CDR3 is TGTGCCAGCAGCTTAGGCACCGGGACAGGGGGATCCTACGAGCAGTACTTC. It specifies CASSLGTGTGGSYEQYF.

V usage is TRBV13 and J usage is TRBJ2-7; 8 bases line up with TRBD2. The CDR3 is 15 residues long. Germline V gene data show CDR1 as PRHDT and CDR2 as FYEKMQ (reference sequence). The trim removed 0 bases at V and 4 bases at J, leaving 5 bases unmatched. The CDR3 sequence is CASSLGPGGEYEQYF. In DNA form, the CDR3 reads TGTGCCAGCAGCTTAGGCCCGGGAGGGGAATACGAGCAGTACTTC.

The J gene is TRBJ1-2, the V gene TRBV4-2, with a weak D call TRBD1 (5 bases). There are 14 residues in the CDR3. The ends were cut back, 0 bases at V and 6 bases at J, with 11 bases in the middle. Germline V gives CDR1 LGHNA, CDR2 YNFKEQ. CDR3 loop: CASSQDGGKDGYTF. Here the CDR3 DNA reads TGTGCCAGCAGCCAAGATGGGGGGAAGGATGGCTACACCTTC.

V is TRBV28 and J is TRBJ2-7, with 13 bases matching TRBD2. Germline loops: CDR1 MDHEN, CDR2 SYDVKM. The length of the CDR3 is 15 residues. V lost 5 bases to trimming and J lost 3 bases; unmatched junction nucleotides: 4. The CDR3 loop reads CASSPGTSGNYEQYF. The CDR3 DNA reads as TGTGCCAGCAGTCCAGGGACTAGCGGGAACTACGAGCAGTACTTC.

The chain carries TRBV27 and TRBJ2-1, with TRBD1 as a possible D gene (5 bases). The CDR3 has 15 residues. The V gene lost 6 bases and the J gene lost 2 bases, with 14 bases spanning the gap. Germline loops: CDR1 MNHEY, CDR2 SMNVEV (reference sequence). This CDR3 is CASSRDPPAYNEQFF. Written as DNA, the CDR3 is TGTGCCAGCAGCAGGGATCCACCCGCCTACAATGAGCAGTTCTTC.

J is TRBJ1-5 and V is TRBV28; the match to TRBD1 covers 7 bases. With V trimmed by 3 bases and J by 7 bases, 9 bases remained unmatched. The CDR3 loop spans 15 amino acids. Germline lookup yields CDR1 MDHEN and CDR2 SYDVKM. CDR3 DNA sequence: TGTGCCAGCAGTTTGACAGGGATGGGAGGACAGCCCCAGCATTTT. It encodes CASSLTGMGGQPQHF.

The chain carries TRBV7-2 and TRBJ2-5; D remains unclear. There are 15 residues in the CDR3. Trimming pared 1 base from V and 9 bases from J, leaving 18 bases between. Germline CDR1 SGHTA, CDR2 FQGNSA. The CDR3, as DNA: TGTGCCAGCAGCTTAGTCGGCCAGCTGACTCCTGCCCAGTACTTC. Residues: CASSLVGQLTPAQYF. Full variable domain (missing parts from reference TRBV7-2 and TRBJ2-5): GAGVSQSPSNKVTEKGKDVELRCDPISGHTALYWYRQSLGQGLEFLIYFQGNSAPDKSGLPSDRFSAERTGGSVSTLTIQRTQQEDSAVYLCASSLVGQLTPAQYFGPGTRLLVL.

This clone has only a few counts. This chain uses TRBV11-2 with TRBJ1-1; 7 nucleotides line up with TRBD1. This CDR3 is 14 amino acids long. With V trimmed by 0 bases and J by 10 bases, 8 bases remained unmatched. Germline CDR1 and CDR2: SGHAT and FQNNGV. In DNA form, the CDR3 reads TGTGCCAGCAGCTTAGATCGGGACAGCCTGGGAGCTTTCTTT. It translates to CASSLDRDSLGAFF.

The J gene is TRBJ2-4, the V gene TRBV28; 8 bases map to TRBD2. The junction had 6 bases not matched to a gene; V was cut back by 7 bases and J by 1 base. Germline CDR1 and CDR2: MDHEN and SYDVKM. The CDR3 runs to 15 residues. DNA of the CDR3: TGTGCCAGCACCAACTGGACTAGCGCCAAAAACATTCAGTACTTC. It is translated as CASTNWTSAKNIQYF.